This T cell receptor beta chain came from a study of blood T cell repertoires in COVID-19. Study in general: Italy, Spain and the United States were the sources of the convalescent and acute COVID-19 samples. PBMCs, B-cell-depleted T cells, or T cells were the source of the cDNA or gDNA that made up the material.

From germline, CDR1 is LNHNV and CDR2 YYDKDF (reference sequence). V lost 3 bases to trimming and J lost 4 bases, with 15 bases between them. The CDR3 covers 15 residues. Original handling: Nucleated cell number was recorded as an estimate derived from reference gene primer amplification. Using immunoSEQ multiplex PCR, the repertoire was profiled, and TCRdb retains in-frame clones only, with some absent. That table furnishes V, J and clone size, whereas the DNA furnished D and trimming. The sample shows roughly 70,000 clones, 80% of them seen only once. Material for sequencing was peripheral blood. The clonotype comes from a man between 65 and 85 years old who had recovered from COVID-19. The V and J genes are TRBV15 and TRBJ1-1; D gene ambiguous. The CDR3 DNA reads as TGTGCCACCAGCAGTAAGACAATCTCAGGCACTGAAGCTTTCTTT. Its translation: CATSSKTISGTEAFF.